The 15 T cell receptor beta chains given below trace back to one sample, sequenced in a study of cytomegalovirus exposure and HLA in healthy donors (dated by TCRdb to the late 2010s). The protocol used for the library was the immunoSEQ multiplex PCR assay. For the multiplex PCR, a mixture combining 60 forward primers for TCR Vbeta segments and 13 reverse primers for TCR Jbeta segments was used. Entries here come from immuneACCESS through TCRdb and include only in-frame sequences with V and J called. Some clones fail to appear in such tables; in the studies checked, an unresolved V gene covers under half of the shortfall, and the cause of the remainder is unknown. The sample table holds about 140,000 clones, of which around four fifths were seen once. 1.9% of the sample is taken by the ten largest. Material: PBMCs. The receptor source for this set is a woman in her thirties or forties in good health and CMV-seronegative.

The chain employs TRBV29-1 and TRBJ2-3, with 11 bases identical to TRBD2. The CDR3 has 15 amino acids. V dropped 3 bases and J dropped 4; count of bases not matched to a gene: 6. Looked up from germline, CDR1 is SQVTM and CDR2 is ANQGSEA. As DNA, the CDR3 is TGCAGCGTTGACCTTAGCGGGAGGGGGGCAGATACGCAGTATTTT. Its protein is CSVDLSGRGADTQYF.

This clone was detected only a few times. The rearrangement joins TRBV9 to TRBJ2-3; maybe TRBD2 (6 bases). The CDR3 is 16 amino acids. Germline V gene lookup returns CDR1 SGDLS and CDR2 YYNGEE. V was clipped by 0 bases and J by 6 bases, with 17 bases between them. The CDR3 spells CASSVGGGTRRDTQYF. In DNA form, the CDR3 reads TGTGCCAGCAGCGTAGGAGGAGGGACTCGAAGGGATACGCAGTATTTT.

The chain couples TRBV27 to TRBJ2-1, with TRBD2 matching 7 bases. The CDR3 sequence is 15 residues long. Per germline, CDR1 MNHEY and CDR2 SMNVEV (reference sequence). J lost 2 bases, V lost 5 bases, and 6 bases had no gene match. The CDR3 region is CASSALSGTYNEQFF. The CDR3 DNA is TGTGCCAGCAGTGCCCTCAGCGGGACCTACAATGAGCAGTTCTTC.

As DNA, the CDR3 is TGTGCCAGCAGTTTGGCCGGTCGGGGGCCCCAGCATTTT. This translates into CASSLAGRGPQHF. The V call is TRBV27, the J call TRBJ1-5; no reliable D call. The CDR3 contains 13 residues. The germline V gene has CDR1 MNHEY and CDR2 SMNVEV (reference sequence). V gave up 3 bases and J gave up 9 bases, with 12 bases separating them.

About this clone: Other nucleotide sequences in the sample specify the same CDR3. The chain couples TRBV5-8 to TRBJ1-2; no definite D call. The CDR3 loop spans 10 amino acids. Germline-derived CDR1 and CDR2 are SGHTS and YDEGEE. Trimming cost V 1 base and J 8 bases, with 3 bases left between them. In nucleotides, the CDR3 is TGTGCCAGCAGCTTGTCGGGCTACACCTTC. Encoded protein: CASSLSGYTF.

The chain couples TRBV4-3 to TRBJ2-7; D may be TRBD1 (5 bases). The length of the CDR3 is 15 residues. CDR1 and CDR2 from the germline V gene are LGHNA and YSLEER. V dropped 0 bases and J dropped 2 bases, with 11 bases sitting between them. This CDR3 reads CASSQDQTGAYEQYF. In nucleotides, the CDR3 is TGCGCCAGCAGCCAAGATCAAACAGGCGCCTACGAGCAGTACTTC.

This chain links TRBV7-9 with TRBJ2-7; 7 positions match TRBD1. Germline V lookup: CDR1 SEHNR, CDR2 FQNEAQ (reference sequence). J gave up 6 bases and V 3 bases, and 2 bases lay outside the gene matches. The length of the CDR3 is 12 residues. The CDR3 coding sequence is TGTGCCAGCAGCTTCGCAGGGGGCGAGCAGTACTTC. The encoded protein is CASSFAGGEQYF.

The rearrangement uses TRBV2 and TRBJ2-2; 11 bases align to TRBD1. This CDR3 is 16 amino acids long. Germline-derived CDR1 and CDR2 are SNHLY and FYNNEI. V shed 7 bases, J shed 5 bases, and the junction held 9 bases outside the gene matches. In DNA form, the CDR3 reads TGTGCCAGCAATCGGGACAGGGGGTTTGGGACCGGGGAGCTGTTTTTT. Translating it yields CASNRDRGFGTGELFF.

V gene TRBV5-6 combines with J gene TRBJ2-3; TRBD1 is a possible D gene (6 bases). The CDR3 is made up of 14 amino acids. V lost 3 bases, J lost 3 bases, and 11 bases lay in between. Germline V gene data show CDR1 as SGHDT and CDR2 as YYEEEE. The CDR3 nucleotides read TGTGCCAGCAGCTGGGGGCAGAATACAGATACGCAGTATTTT. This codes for CASSWGQNTDTQYF. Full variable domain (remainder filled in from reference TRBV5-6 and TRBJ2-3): DAGVTQSPTHLIKTRGQQVTLRCSPKSGHDTVSWYQQALGQGPQFIFQYYEEEERQRGNFPDRFSGHQFPNYSSELNVNALLLGDSALYLCASSWGQNTDTQYFGPGTRLTVL.

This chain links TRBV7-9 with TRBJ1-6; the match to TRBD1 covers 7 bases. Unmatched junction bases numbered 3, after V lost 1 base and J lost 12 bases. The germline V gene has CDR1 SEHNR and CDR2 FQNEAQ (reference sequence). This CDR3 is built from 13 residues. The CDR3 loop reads CASSLGQGGPLHF. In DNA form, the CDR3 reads TGTGCCAGCAGCTTAGGACAGGGTGGACCCCTCCACTTT.

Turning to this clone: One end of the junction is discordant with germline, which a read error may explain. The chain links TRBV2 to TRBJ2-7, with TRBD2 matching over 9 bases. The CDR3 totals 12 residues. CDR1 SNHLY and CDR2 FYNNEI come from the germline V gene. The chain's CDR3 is CASRGTNPSGDF. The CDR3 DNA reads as TGTGCCAGCAGGGGGACAAACCCTAGCGGGGACTTC.

CDR3 region: CASSLVGGSAYNEQFF. The CDR3 DNA follows: TGTGCCAGCAGTTTAGTAGGCGGGAGCGCCTACAATGAGCAGTTCTTC. The chain has TRBV27 and TRBJ2-1; 7 bases agree with TRBD2. J lost 2 bases, V lost 2 bases, and 6 bases had no gene match. This CDR3 comprises 16 residues. The germline V gene has CDR1 MNHEY and CDR2 SMNVEV (reference sequence).

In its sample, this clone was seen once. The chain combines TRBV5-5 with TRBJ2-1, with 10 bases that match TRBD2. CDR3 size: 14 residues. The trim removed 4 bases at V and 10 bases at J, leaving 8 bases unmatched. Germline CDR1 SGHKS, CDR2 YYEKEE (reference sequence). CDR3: CASSLPGLAREQFF. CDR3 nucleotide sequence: TGTGCCAGCAGCCTCCCGGGACTAGCGCGAGAGCAGTTCTTC.

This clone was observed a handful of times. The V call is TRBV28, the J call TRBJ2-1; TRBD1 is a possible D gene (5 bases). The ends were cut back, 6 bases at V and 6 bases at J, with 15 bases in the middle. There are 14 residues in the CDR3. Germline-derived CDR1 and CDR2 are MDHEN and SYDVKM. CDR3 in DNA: TGTGCCAGCAGCCCTCCCAGGGTATCCAATGAGCAGTTCTTC. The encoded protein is CASSPPRVSNEQFF.

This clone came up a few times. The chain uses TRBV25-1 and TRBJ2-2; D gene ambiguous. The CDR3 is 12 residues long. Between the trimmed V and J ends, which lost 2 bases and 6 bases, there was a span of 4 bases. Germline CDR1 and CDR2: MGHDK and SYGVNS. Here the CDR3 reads CASSEVAGELFF. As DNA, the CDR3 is TGTGCCAGCAGTGAAGTCGCCGGGGAGCTGTTTTTT.